This T cell receptor (beta chain) was recovered during a study of Graves' ophthalmopathy and Graves' hyperthyroidism. Findings and limits, study-wide: In blood, most expanded thyroid clonotypes above 0.001 frequency were also detected.

PBMCs were density-gradient isolated from roughly 9.5 ml fresh blood. Using RNA transcripts, the TCR beta CDR3 regions were amplified. Scientists carried out first-round RT-PCR using HTBI primers and then a second-round multiplex PCR. TCRdb itself ran the multiplex PCR reads through MiXCR, one entry per CDR3 protein. The profile shows 200,000 to 250,000 distinct CDR3 sequences, approximately 29% of them singletons. The CDR3 extends over 16 amino acids. V gave up 6 bases and J gave up 0 bases; unmatched junction bases: 8. Per germline, CDR1 MNHEY and CDR2 SVGAGI. At least ten counts were recorded for this clonotype. Its matching antigen is unknown.

The sequencing input was peripheral blood. The chain links TRBV6-5 to TRBJ2-7; TRBD2 matches at 10 bases. The source is a man aged 45-60 years with Graves' ophthalmopathy. CDR3 DNA sequence: TGTGCCAGCAGCAACCCTAAGCGGGAGGGCTCCTACGAGCAGTACTTC. This encodes CASSNPKREGSYEQYF.